Detailed here is one T cell receptor beta chain. These data originate in a study of blood T cell repertoires in COVID-19. The length of the CDR3 is 16 residues. Sequencing used immunoSEQ multiplex PCR; TCRdb keeps in-frame clones, though not all of them. The sample has roughly 170,000 clones; approximately 79% are singletons. The chain carries TRBV21-1 and TRBJ2-3; the DNA was not used to check the table's D call, TRBD2. TRBV21-1 is deemed a pseudogene. The receptor was isolated from a woman aged 80 or over with acute or convalescent COVID-19. The material sequenced was peripheral blood. In DNA, the CDR3 is TGTGCCAGCAGCAAAAAAAGAGCAAGATGCGCAGATACGCAGTATTTT. Protein product: CASSKKRARCADTQYF.